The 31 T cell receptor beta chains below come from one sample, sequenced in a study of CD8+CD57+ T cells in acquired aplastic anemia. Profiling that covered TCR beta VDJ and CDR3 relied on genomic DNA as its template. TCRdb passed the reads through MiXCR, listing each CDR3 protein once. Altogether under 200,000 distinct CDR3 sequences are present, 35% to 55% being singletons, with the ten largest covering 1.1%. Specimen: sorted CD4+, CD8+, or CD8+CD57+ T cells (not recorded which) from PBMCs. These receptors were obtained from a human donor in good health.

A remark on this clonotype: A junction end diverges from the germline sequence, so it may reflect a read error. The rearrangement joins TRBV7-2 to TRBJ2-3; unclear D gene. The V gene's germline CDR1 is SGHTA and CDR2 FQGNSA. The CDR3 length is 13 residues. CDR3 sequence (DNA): TGTGCCAGTAGCTCATCGCGAACAGATACGCAGTATTTT. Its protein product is CASSSSRTDTQYF. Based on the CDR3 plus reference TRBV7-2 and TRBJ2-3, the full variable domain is GAGVSQSPSNKVTEKGKDVELRCDPISGHTALYWYRQSLGQGLEFLIYFQGNSAPDKSGLPSDRFSAERTGGSVSTLTIQRTQQEDSAVYLCASSSSRTDTQYFGPGTRLTVL.

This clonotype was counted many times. In DNA form, the CDR3 reads TGTGCCGTGCAGGAAGAGCTCGTGGGAGTTGCCAAGGAGACCCAGTACTTC. Translating it yields CAVQEELVGVAKETQYF. The rearrangement uses TRBV10-3 and TRBJ2-5; maybe TRBD2 (5 bases). The CDR3 totals 17 residues. CDR1 is ENHRY and CDR2 is SYGVKD in the germline V gene. V dropped 11 bases and J dropped 5 bases, with 30 bases sitting between them.

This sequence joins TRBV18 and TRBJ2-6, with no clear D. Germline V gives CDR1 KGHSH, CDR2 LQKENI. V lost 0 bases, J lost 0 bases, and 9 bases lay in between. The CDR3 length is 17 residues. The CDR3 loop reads CASSPPAHFSGANVLTF. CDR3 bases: TGTGCCAGCTCACCACCTGCCCACTTCTCTGGGGCCAACGTCCTGACTTTC.

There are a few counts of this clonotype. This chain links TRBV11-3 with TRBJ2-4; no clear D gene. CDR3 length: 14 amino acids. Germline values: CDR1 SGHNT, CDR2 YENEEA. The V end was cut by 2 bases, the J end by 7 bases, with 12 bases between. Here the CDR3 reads CASSLSTSFNIQYF. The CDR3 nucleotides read TGTGCCAGCAGCTTATCCACCAGTTTCAACATTCAGTACTTC.

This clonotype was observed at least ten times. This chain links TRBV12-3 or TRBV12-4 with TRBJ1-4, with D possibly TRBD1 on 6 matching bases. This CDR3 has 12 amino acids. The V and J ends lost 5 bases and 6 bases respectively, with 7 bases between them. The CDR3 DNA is TGTGCCAGCAGTCGGACAGATGAAAAACTGTTTTTT. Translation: CASSRTDEKLFF.

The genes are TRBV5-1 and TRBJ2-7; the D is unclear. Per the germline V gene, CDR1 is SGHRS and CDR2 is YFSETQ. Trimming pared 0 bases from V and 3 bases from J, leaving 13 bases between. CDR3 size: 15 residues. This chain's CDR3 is CASSLARGRYYEQYF. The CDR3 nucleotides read TGCGCCAGCAGCTTGGCCCGCGGACGGTACTACGAGCAGTACTTC.

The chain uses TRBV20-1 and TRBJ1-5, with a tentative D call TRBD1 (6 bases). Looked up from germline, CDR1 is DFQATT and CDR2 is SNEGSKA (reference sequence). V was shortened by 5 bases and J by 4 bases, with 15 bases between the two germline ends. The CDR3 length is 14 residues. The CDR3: CSASTGKVNQPQHF. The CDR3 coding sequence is TGCAGTGCTTCGACAGGTAAAGTAAATCAGCCCCAGCATTTT.

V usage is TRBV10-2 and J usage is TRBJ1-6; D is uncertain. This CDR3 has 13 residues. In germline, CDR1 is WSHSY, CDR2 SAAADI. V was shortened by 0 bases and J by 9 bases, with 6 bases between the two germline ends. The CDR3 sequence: CASSESRASPLHF. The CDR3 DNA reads TGCGCCAGCAGTGAGTCGAGGGCTTCACCCCTCCACTTT.

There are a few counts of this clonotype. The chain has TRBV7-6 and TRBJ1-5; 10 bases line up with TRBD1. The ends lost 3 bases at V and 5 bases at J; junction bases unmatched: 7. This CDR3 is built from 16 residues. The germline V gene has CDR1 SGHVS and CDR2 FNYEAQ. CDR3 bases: TGTGCCAGCAGCTTGTACCCCGGGACAGGGGATCAGCCCCAGCATTTT. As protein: CASSLYPGTGDQPQHF.

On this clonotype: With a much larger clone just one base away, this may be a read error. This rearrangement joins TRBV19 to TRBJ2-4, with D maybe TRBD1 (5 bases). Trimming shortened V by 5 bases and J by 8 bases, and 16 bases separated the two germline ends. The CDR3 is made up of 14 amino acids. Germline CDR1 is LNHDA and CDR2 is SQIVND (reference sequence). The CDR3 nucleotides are TGTGCCAGTAGTCTCTGGGGCAATAAAGACATTCAGTACTTC. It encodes CASSLWGNKDIQYF.

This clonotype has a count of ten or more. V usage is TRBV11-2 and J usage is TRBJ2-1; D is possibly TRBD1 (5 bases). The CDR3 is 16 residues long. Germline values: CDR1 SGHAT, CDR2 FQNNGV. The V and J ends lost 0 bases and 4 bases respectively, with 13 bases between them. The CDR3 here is CASSLESWGHYNEQFF. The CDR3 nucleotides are TGTGCCAGCAGCTTAGAGTCTTGGGGCCATTACAATGAGCAGTTCTTC. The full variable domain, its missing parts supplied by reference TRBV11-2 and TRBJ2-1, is EAGVAQSPRYKIIEKRQSVAFWCNPISGHATLYWYQQILGQGPKLLIQFQNNGVVDDSQLPKDRFSAERLKGVDSTLKIQPAKLEDSAVYLCASSLESWGHYNEQFFGPGTRLTVL.

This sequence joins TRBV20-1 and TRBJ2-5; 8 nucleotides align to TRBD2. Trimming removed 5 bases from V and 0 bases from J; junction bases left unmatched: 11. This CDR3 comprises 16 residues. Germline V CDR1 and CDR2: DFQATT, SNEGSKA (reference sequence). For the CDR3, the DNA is TGCAGTGCTTCTCCCGGGAGGGGTCTGTACCAAGAGACCCAGTACTTC. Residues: CSASPGRGLYQETQYF.

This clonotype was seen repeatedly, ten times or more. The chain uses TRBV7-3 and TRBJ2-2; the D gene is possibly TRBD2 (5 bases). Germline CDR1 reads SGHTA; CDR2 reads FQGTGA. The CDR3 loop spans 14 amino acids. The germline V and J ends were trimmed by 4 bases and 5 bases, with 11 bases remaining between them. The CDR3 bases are TGTGCCAGCAGCTCAGCAACGGGGACCGGGGAGCTGTTTTTT. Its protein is CASSSATGTGELFF.

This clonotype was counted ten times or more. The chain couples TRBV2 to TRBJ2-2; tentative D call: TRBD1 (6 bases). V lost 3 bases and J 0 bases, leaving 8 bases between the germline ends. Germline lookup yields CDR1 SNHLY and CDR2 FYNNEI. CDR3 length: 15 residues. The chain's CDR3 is CASSDQGTNTGELFF. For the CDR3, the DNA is TGTGCCAGCAGTGACCAGGGGACGAACACCGGGGAGCTGTTTTTT.

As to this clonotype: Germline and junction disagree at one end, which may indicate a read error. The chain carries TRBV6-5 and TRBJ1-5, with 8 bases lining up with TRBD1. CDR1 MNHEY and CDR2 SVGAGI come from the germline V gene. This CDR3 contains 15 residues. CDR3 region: CASSYLGQGHQPHHF. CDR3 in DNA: TGTGCCAGCAGTTACCTAGGACAGGGCCATCAGCCCCATCATTTT.

The CDR3 bases are TGTGCCAGCAGCTTACCCCCGGACACGTTAGGCGATGGCTACACCTTC. It is translated as CASSLPPDTLGDGYTF. The J gene is TRBJ1-2, the V gene TRBV6-1; D perhaps matches TRBD1 (5 bases). Between the trimmed V and J ends, which lost 6 bases and 6 bases, there was a span of 23 bases. Germline CDR1 and CDR2: MNHNS and SASEGT. This CDR3 has 16 residues.

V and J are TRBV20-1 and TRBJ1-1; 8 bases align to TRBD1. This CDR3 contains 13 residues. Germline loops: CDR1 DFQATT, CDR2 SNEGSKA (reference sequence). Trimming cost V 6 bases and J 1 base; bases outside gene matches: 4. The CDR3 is CSAEQGANTEAFF. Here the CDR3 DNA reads TGCAGTGCAGAGCAGGGGGCGAACACTGAAGCTTTCTTT.

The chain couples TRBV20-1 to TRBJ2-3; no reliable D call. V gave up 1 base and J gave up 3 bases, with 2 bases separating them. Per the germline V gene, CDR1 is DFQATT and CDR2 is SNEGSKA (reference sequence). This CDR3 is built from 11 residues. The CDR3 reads CSARVTDTQYF. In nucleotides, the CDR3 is TGCAGTGCTAGAGTGACAGATACGCAGTATTTT.

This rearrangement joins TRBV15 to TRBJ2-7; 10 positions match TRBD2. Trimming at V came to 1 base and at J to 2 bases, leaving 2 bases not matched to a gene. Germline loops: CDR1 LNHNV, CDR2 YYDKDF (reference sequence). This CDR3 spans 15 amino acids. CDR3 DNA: TGTGCCACCAGCAGAGGTGGGACTAGCGCCTACGAGCAGTACTTC. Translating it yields CATSRGGTSAYEQYF.

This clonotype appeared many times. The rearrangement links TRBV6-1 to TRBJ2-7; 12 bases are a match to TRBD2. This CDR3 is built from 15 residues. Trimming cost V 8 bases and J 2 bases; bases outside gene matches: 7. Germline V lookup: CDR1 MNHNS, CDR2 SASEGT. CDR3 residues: CASELTSGGTYEQYF. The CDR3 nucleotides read TGTGCCAGCGAGCTCACTAGCGGGGGGACCTACGAGCAGTACTTC.

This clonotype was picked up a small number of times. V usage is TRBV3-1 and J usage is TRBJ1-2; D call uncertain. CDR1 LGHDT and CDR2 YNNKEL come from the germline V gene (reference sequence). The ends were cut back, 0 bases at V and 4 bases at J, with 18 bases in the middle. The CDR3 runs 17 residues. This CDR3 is CASSQDGRPRFGYGYTF. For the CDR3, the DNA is TGTGCCAGCAGCCAAGATGGTAGACCGCGATTCGGCTATGGCTACACCTTC. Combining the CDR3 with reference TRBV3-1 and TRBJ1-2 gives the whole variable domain DTAVSQTPKYLVTQMGNDKSIKCEQNLGHDTMYWYKQDSKKFLKIMFSYNNKELIINETVPNRFSPKSPDKAHLNLHINSLELGDSAVYFCASSQDGRPRFGYGYTFGSGTRLTVV.

The DNA of the CDR3 is TGTGCCAGCAGTCCCCTCGGGGGAATCGGCTACGAGCAGTACTTC. This gives the protein CASSPLGGIGYEQYF. The chain combines TRBV25-1 with TRBJ2-7, with D possibly matching TRBD2 (6 bases). Trimming took 5 bases from V and 3 from J, leaving 17 bases between them. The CDR3 contains 15 residues. CDR1 is MGHDK and CDR2 is SYGVNS in the germline V gene.

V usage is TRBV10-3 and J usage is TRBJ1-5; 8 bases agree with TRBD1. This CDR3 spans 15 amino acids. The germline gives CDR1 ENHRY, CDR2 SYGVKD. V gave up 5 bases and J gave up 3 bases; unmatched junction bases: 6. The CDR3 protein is CAISPGTGNNQPQHF. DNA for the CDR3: TGTGCCATCAGTCCCGGGACAGGCAACAATCAGCCCCAGCATTTT.

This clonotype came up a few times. The chain's CDR3 is CATSIHRVVETQYF. CDR3 nucleotide sequence: TGTGCCACCAGCATCCACAGGGTTGTAGAGACCCAGTACTTC. This chain connects TRBV15 to TRBJ2-5; tentatively, D is TRBD1 (6 bases). Germline V gives CDR1 LNHNV, CDR2 YYDKDF (reference sequence). The CDR3 extends over 14 amino acids. Trimming left V 4 bases short and J 4 bases short, with 13 bases between.

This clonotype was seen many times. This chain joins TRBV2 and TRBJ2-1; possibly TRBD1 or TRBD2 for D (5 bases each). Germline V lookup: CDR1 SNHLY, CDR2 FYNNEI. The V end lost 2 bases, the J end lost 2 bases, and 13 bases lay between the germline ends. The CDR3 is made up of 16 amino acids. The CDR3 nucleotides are TGTGCCAGCAGTGAACCACTCCGGGACCCCTACAATGAGCAGTTCTTC. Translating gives CASSEPLRDPYNEQFF.

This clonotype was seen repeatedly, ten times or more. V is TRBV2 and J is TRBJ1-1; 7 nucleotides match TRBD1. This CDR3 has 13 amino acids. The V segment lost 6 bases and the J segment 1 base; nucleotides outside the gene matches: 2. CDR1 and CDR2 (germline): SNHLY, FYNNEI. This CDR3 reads CASRGQENTEAFF. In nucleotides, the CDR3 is TGTGCCAGCAGAGGACAGGAGAACACTGAAGCTTTCTTT.

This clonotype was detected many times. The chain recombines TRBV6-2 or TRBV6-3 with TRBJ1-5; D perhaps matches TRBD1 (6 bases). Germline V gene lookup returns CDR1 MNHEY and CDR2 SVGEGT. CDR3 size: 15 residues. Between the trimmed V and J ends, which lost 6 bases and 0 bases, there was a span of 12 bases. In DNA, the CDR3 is TGTGCCAGCAGGCAGGGACAACTTAGCAATCAGCCCCAGCATTTT. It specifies CASRQGQLSNQPQHF.

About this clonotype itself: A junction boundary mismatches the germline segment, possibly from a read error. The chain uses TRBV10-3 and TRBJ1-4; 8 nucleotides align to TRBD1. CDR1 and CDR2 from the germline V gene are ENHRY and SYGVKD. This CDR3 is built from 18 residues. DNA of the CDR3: TGTGCCATCCGTGACCAAGACAGGGGAGGTGGAATTAATGAAAAACTGTTTTTT. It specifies CAIRDQDRGGGINEKLFF.

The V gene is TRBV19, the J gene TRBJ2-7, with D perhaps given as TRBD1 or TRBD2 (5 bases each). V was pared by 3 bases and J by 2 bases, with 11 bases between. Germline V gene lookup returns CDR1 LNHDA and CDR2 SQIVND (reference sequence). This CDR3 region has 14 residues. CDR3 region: CASSIRDRAYEQYF. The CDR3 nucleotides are TGTGCCAGTAGTATCAGGGACCGAGCCTACGAGCAGTACTTC.

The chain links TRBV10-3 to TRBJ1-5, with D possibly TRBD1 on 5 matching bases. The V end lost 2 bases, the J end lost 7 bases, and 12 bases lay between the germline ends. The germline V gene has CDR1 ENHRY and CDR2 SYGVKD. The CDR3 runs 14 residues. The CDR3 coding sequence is TGTGCCATCAGTGAGCGCGGATCAGGGCAGCCCCAGCATTTT. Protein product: CAISERGSGQPQHF.

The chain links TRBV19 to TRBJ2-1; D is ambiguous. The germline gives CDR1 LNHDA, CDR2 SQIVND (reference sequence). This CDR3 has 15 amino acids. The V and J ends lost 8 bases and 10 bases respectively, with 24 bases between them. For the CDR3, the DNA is TGTGCCAGTTGTCCTAGTGGTGGGGTATGCACCGAGCAGTTCTTC. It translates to CASCPSGGVCTEQFF.